This is a list of T cell receptor beta chains from one sample in a study of control samples from healthy donors and cancer patients. Method: immunoSEQ multiplex PCR; TCRdb's copy keeps in-frame clones and lacks some. The sample lists 130,000 or so clones, 70% to 90% occurring once. Sequenced material: blood. The receptors shown here come from a man aged 50 to 60 in good health. Both conserved end residues are part of each CDR3. The order of the fields is J gene, clone size, V gene, CDR3 protein. The size entry is marked missing in some rows and otherwise reads once, few, many or a size class.

J gene: TRBJ2-7
clone size: -
V gene: TRBV18
CDR3 protein: CASSPREGRAYEQYF

J gene: TRBJ2-1
clone size: -
V gene: TRBV6-2/TRBV6-3
CDR3 protein: CASSPDRVPARVNEQFF

J gene: TRBJ2-7
clone size: -
V gene: TRBV12-3/TRBV12-4
CDR3 protein: CASSLAGSHEQYF

J gene: TRBJ1-1
clone size: -
V gene: TRBV7-9
CDR3 protein: CASSDPRAEAFF

J gene: TRBJ2-3
clone size: -
V gene: TRBV4-1
CDR3 protein: CASSQDWPRRTDTQYF

J gene: TRBJ1-1
clone size: -
V gene: TRBV5-5
CDR3 protein: CASSSTGAKSNTEAFF

J gene: TRBJ1-2
clone size: -
V gene: TRBV6-2/TRBV6-3
CDR3 protein: CASSYQTGGDGYTF

J gene: TRBJ1-2
clone size: -
V gene: TRBV18
CDR3 protein: CASSPTKDQMGYTF

J gene: TRBJ2-7
clone size: -
V gene: TRBV7-6
CDR3 protein: CASSLGSGGTYEQYF

J gene: TRBJ2-7
clone size: -
V gene: TRBV2
CDR3 protein: CASAWGDEQYF

J gene: TRBJ1-1
clone size: -
V gene: TRBV19
CDR3 protein: CASSTRGGPRNTEAFF

J gene: TRBJ2-7
clone size: -
V gene: TRBV4-2
CDR3 protein: CASSQGLSWEQYF

J gene: TRBJ2-7
clone size: -
V gene: TRBV9
CDR3 protein: CASSAGGGEEQYF

J gene: TRBJ2-1
clone size: -
V gene: TRBV2
CDR3 protein: CASRATSGGPNEQFF

J gene: TRBJ2-6
clone size: -
V gene: TRBV19
CDR3 protein: CASSFGANVLTF

J gene: TRBJ2-7
clone size: -
V gene: TRBV9
CDR3 protein: CASSVGIREVLYEQYF

J gene: TRBJ1-5
clone size: -
V gene: TRBV2
CDR3 protein: CASTKESQPQHF

J gene: TRBJ1-1
clone size: -
V gene: TRBV30
CDR3 protein: CAADLRGGTEAFF

J gene: TRBJ1-1
clone size: -
V gene: TRBV6-5
CDR3 protein: CASSRQVNTEAFF

J gene: TRBJ1-1
clone size: once
V gene: TRBV7-2
CDR3 protein: CASSFGQSLNTEAFF

J gene: TRBJ2-1
clone size: -
V gene: TRBV9
CDR3 protein: CASSVDPRSNEQFF

J gene: TRBJ2-2
clone size: -
V gene: TRBV11-2
CDR3 protein: CASSLTGATGELFF

J gene: TRBJ1-5
clone size: -
V gene: TRBV25-1
CDR3 protein: CASNEQGWSNQPQHF

J gene: TRBJ2-5
clone size: -
V gene: TRBV5-1
CDR3 protein: CASSFWDEETQYF

J gene: TRBJ1-4
clone size: once
V gene: TRBV5-6
CDR3 protein: CASSPTTGSRKLFF

J gene: TRBJ2-2
clone size: -
V gene: TRBV7-6
CDR3 protein: CASSLARQGAVGELFF

J gene: TRBJ2-1
clone size: -
V gene: TRBV27
CDR3 protein: CASSFGGSYNEQFF

J gene: TRBJ1-1
clone size: -
V gene: TRBV29-1
CDR3 protein: CSVSPRGEGSNTEAFF

J gene: TRBJ1-1
clone size: -
V gene: TRBV7-2
CDR3 protein: CASSLRGQGITEAFF

J gene: TRBJ1-2
clone size: -
V gene: TRBV9
CDR3 protein: CASSFAGTGDYGYTF

J gene: TRBJ2-7
clone size: -
V gene: TRBV9
CDR3 protein: CASSVWVGIGDRGPNSYEQYF

J gene: TRBJ2-3
clone size: once
V gene: TRBV7-2
CDR3 protein: CASSPGGSGGADTQYF

J gene: TRBJ1-1
clone size: once
V gene: TRBV12-3/TRBV12-4
CDR3 protein: CASSLGQGSAFF

J gene: TRBJ2-7
clone size: -
V gene: TRBV6-1
CDR3 protein: CASSEGTGFYEQYF

J gene: TRBJ1-3
clone size: -
V gene: TRBV30
CDR3 protein: CAWSGQGTGNTIYF

J gene: TRBJ1-2
clone size: few
V gene: TRBV30
CDR3 protein: CAWSVQVGNGYTF

J gene: TRBJ1-3
clone size: many
V gene: TRBV20-1
CDR3 protein: CSASGVSGNTIYF

J gene: TRBJ1-1
clone size: -
V gene: TRBV5-1
CDR3 protein: CASSLSRRDTEAFF

J gene: TRBJ1-1
clone size: -
V gene: TRBV6-6
CDR3 protein: CASSYSWTGKNTEAFF

J gene: TRBJ1-5
clone size: -
V gene: TRBV25-1
CDR3 protein: CASSVGPGGNQPQHF

J gene: TRBJ2-2
clone size: -
V gene: TRBV7-2
CDR3 protein: CASSLAQYTGELFF

J gene: TRBJ2-3
clone size: -
V gene: TRBV5-8
CDR3 protein: CASSRTIQSPDTQYF

J gene: TRBJ2-7
clone size: once
V gene: TRBV5-1
CDR3 protein: CASSLGSTSYEQYF

J gene: TRBJ2-3
clone size: few
V gene: TRBV21-1
CDR3 protein: CASSKDRGRTSTDTQYF

J gene: TRBJ1-2
clone size: once
V gene: TRBV12-3/TRBV12-4
CDR3 protein: CASRTQGNGYTF

J gene: TRBJ1-1
clone size: -
V gene: TRBV5-1
CDR3 protein: CASSFPDRMNTEAFF

J gene: TRBJ2-4
clone size: few
V gene: TRBV3-1/TRBV3-2
CDR3 protein: CASSQNRYTAKNIQYF

J gene: TRBJ2-3
clone size: -
V gene: TRBV6-1
CDR3 protein: CASSEVVASTDTQYF

J gene: TRBJ1-2
clone size: -
V gene: TRBV3-1/TRBV3-2
CDR3 protein: CASSSFDSPDGSNGYTF

J gene: TRBJ2-7
clone size: few
V gene: TRBV7-9
CDR3 protein: CASSNYQGAEQYF

J gene: TRBJ1-5
clone size: few
V gene: TRBV2
CDR3 protein: CASSPGQNYQPQHF

J gene: TRBJ1-5
clone size: -
V gene: TRBV5-1
CDR3 protein: CASSFGQGANQPQHF

J gene: TRBJ1-5
clone size: -
V gene: TRBV7-9
CDR3 protein: CASSLGPVQPQHF

J gene: TRBJ2-5
clone size: -
V gene: TRBV5-1
CDR3 protein: CASSVYSGGAGETQYF

J gene: TRBJ2-2
clone size: few
V gene: TRBV10-3
CDR3 protein: CAIRGGQGDTGELFF